Shown below are 15 T cell receptor beta chains from a single sample sequenced in a study of blood T cell repertoires in COVID-19. The protocol was immunoSEQ multiplex PCR, while the TCRdb copy is restricted to in-frame clones and leaves out a portion. The data contain about 180,000 clones, roughly four fifths of them singletons. The sequencing sample was made of peripheral blood. The source is a human donor in a cohort sampled during active COVID-19.

The rearrangement joins TRBV3-1 (or the pseudogene TRBV3-2) to TRBJ2-1, with 7 positions matching TRBD2. With 0 bases clipped from V and 0 bases from J, the junction kept 11 bases outside the gene matches. Germline lookup yields CDR1 LGHDT and CDR2 YNNKEL (reference sequence). The CDR3 spans 19 residues. The DNA for the CDR3 is TGTGCCAGCAGCCAAGACGGGCTAGCGGCGAGTCGCTCCTACAATGAGCAGTTCTTC. This gives the protein CASSQDGLAASRSYNEQFF.

V usage is TRBV12-5 and J usage is TRBJ1-5; tentatively, D is TRBD1 (6 bases). CDR3 length: 14 residues. Looked up from germline, CDR1 is LGHNT and CDR2 is FRNRAP. V was shortened by 6 bases and J by 6 bases, with 15 bases between the two germline ends. CDR3 in amino acids: CASGGQGKFQPQHF. The CDR3 DNA reads TGTGCTAGTGGAGGCCAGGGGAAGTTTCAGCCCCAGCATTTT. Using reference TRBV12-5 and TRBJ1-5 for the parts outside the CDR3, the full variable domain is DARVTQTPRHKVTEMGQEVTMRCQPILGHNTVFWYRQTMMQGLELLAYFRNRAPLDDSGMPKDRFSAEMPDATLATLKIQPSEPRDSAVYFCASGGQGKFQPQHFGDGTRLSIL.

This clone was found a few times. DNA for the CDR3: TGCAGCGTTGACAGGGCTAACACTGAAGCTTTCTTT. This translates into CSVDRANTEAFF. V gene TRBV29-1 combines with J gene TRBJ1-1, with a tentative D call TRBD1 (5 bases). V was cut by 3 bases and J by 2 bases, with 7 bases left in between. This CDR3 is 12 amino acids long. Per the germline V gene, CDR1 is SQVTM and CDR2 is ANQGSEA.

J is TRBJ1-4 and V is TRBV7-9; D is unresolved. Between the trimmed V and J ends, which lost 6 bases and 8 bases, there was a span of 10 bases. The CDR3 has 12 residues. Germline lookup yields CDR1 SEHNR and CDR2 FQNEAQ (reference sequence). The CDR3 DNA reads as TGTGCCAGCAGGGTCGGTTTGGAAAAACTGTTTTTT. Translation: CASRVGLEKLFF.

The chain has TRBV10-2 and TRBJ2-5, with 11 nucleotides matching TRBD2. The CDR3 consists of 15 residues. Germline V gene data show CDR1 as WSHSY and CDR2 as SAAADI. V lost 10 bases to trimming and J lost 7 bases; unmatched junction nucleotides: 14. In DNA form, the CDR3 reads TGCGCCACCCAACTAGCGGGGGCACAGATTGGGACCCAGTACTTC. Protein: CATQLAGAQIGTQYF.

This clone appeared once. V usage is TRBV5-3 and J usage is TRBJ2-1; TRBD2 agrees at 8 bases. TRBV5-3 is flagged as an ORF with uncertain function. CDR3 length: 15 residues. With 2 bases clipped from V and 4 bases from J, the junction kept 5 bases outside the gene matches. CDR3: CARSLNTSGYNEQFF. The DNA for the CDR3 is TGTGCCAGAAGCTTAAATACTAGCGGATACAATGAGCAGTTCTTC.

The chain links TRBV10-3 to TRBJ2-2; 8 nucleotides match TRBD2. The V gene end was trimmed by 7 bases and the J gene end by 4 bases; junction bases not matched to a gene: 5. The CDR3 loop spans 14 amino acids. Germline V gene data show CDR1 as ENHRY and CDR2 as SYGVKD. CDR3 coding DNA: TGTGCCATCACGGGGGGGCCGGGCACCGGGGAGCTGTTTTTT. The encoded protein is CAITGGPGTGELFF.

The chain recombines TRBV29-1 with TRBJ2-7; 8 bases fit TRBD1. CDR1 and CDR2 from the germline V gene are SQVTM and ANQGSEA. Unmatched junction bases numbered 5, after V lost 7 bases and J lost 0 bases. The length of the CDR3 is 13 residues. CDR3 protein: CSARDRTSYEQYF. CDR3 coding DNA: TGCAGCGCCCGGGACAGGACCTCCTACGAGCAGTACTTC.

This chain uses TRBV9 with TRBJ2-7; 7 nucleotides match TRBD2. This CDR3 is 15 amino acids long. Trimming took 4 bases from V and 4 from J; bases not matched to a gene: 11. Germline V gene data show CDR1 as SGDLS and CDR2 as YYNGEE. In DNA form, the CDR3 reads TGTGCCAGCAGCCGGGGGGTAAGGGGCGATTACGAGCAGTACTTC. Translating gives CASSRGVRGDYEQYF.

The chain links TRBV25-1 to TRBJ1-2, with D tentatively TRBD1 (5 bases). With 3 bases removed from V and 4 bases from J, the gap between germline ends came to 15 bases. The CDR3 spans 15 residues. Germline V gives CDR1 MGHDK, CDR2 SYGVNS. CDR3 loop: CASSDHDRSAYGYTF. CDR3 DNA: TGTGCCAGCAGTGACCATGACAGATCCGCCTATGGCTACACCTTC.

The chain has TRBV9 and TRBJ1-2; possible D gene TRBD1, 5 bases. The CDR3 has 13 residues. Looked up from germline, CDR1 is SGDLS and CDR2 is YYNGEE. V was trimmed by 3 bases and J by 6 bases, leaving 12 bases between them. The CDR3 loop is CASSGPGLDGYTF. As DNA, the CDR3 is TGTGCCAGCAGCGGGCCAGGGCTGGATGGCTACACCTTC.

This rearrangement joins TRBV10-3 to TRBJ1-5; 7 nucleotides agree with TRBD1. Per the germline V gene, CDR1 is ENHRY and CDR2 is SYGVKD. V lost 10 bases and J lost 6; bases outside the gene matches: 9. This CDR3 has 13 residues. The CDR3 loop is CASSGQVGQPQHF. For the CDR3, the DNA is TGTGCCAGCTCTGGACAGGTTGGTCAGCCCCAGCATTTT.

This clone came up once. The chain combines TRBV6-5 with TRBJ2-3, with a possible D match to TRBD1 (5 bases). Trimming took off 6 bases at V and 0 bases at J, with 7 bases between the two ends. The CDR3 spans 13 residues. CDR1 MNHEY and CDR2 SVGAGI come from the germline V gene. CDR3 loop: CASRTASTDTQYF. CDR3 bases: TGTGCCAGCAGGACAGCAAGCACAGATACGCAGTATTTT.

In this sample, this clone turned up once. The chain employs TRBV11-2 and TRBJ1-4; 9 nucleotides line up with TRBD1. The V and J ends lost 4 bases and 7 bases, in that order; junction bases with no gene match: 10. Germline-derived CDR1 and CDR2 are SGHAT and FQNNGV. CDR3 size: 16 residues. The CDR3 DNA reads as TGTGCCAGCAGCTCCTTACAGGGGGCGGCGAGTGAAAAACTGTTTTTT. Its protein product is CASSSLQGAASEKLFF. The complete variable domain, with remaining parts taken from reference TRBV11-2 and TRBJ1-4, reads EAGVAQSPRYKIIEKRQSVAFWCNPISGHATLYWYQQILGQGPKLLIQFQNNGVVDDSQLPKDRFSAERLKGVDSTLKIQPAKLEDSAVYLCASSSLQGAASEKLFFGSGTQLSVL.

The chain has TRBV19 and TRBJ2-7; TRBD1 might be the D (5 bases). This CDR3 has 16 amino acids. Trimming removed 3 bases at V and 1 base at J, with 16 bases between. CDR1 is LNHDA and CDR2 is SQIVND in the germline V gene (reference sequence). As DNA, the CDR3 is TGTGCCAGTAGTATCGTGGCCAGGGCCTCTTCCTACGAGCAGTACTTC. Translation: CASSIVARASSYEQYF.